Detailed here is one T cell receptor (beta chain). These data are taken from a study of blood T cell repertoires in COVID-19. The CDR3 spans 15 residues. Trimming shortened V by 5 bases and J by 2 bases, and 13 bases separated the two germline ends. Germline V gene lookup returns CDR1 MDHEN and CDR2 SYDVKM. Per the study methods: Amplification from reference gene primers served as the basis for estimated nucleated cell counts. Sequencing used immunoSEQ multiplex PCR; TCRdb keeps in-frame clones, though not all of them. The V and J calls and clone size come from that table; D and trimming were worked out from the DNA. Of 200,000 to 250,000 clones in the sample, roughly 80% are singletons; the top ten hold about 10%.

Sequencing was done on a sample of peripheral blood. The receptor was isolated from an elderly woman with acute or convalescent COVID-19. This chain connects TRBV28 to TRBJ1-5, with D uncertain. Here the CDR3 reads CASSPQVVGNQPQHF. CDR3 in DNA: TGTGCCAGCAGTCCCCAAGTAGTGGGCAATCAGCCCCAGCATTTT.